This TCR beta chain was identified in a study of shared clonotypes between healthy human individuals. Naive CD8 cells were CD45RO-negative, positively selected for CCR7, excluding terminally differentiated effector memory CD45RA+ cells. In the case of this clone: Different DNA sequences within this sample yield the same CDR3.

Profiled with immunoSEQ multiplex PCR; TCRdb holds only in-frame clones, not every one. The repertoire holds about 680,000 clones, with 90% to 95% as singletons. The sequence was obtained from a man aged 25 to 45 in good health. Sequenced: naive CD8+ T cells sorted from blood.

Here the CDR3 DNA reads TGTGCCAGCAGCACCACCTACGAGCAGTACTTC. It yields the protein CASSTTYEQYF. The V gene is TRBV7-9, the J gene TRBJ2-7; D unclear. CDR3 size: 11 residues. CDR1 and CDR2 (germline): SEHNR, FQNEAQ (reference sequence). The V end was cut by 5 bases, the J end by 2 bases, with 4 bases between. Combining the CDR3 with reference TRBV7-9 and TRBJ2-7 gives the whole variable domain DTGVSQNPRHKITKRGQNVTFRCDPISEHNRLYWYRQTLGQGPEFLTYFQNEAQLEKSRLLSDRFSAERPKGSFSTLEIQRTEQGDSAMYLCASSTTYEQYFGPGTRLTVT.